Given below is one T cell receptor beta chain in context. Sequencing used immunoSEQ multiplex PCR; TCRdb keeps in-frame clones, though not all of them. The data show under 250,000 clones, 82% seen once. This specimen belongs to a study of blood T cell repertoires in COVID-19. CDR1 and CDR2 from the germline V gene are SGDLS and YYNGEE. The CDR3 has 15 residues. Trimming left V 0 bases short and J 5 bases short, with 13 bases between. Sequencing was carried out using PBMCs or T cells enriched from blood (not recorded which). V usage is TRBV9 and J usage is TRBJ2-3, with a tentative D call TRBD1 (6 bases). This receptor was taken from a woman in her sixties or seventies who had recovered from COVID-19. The CDR3 loop is CASSVGGLTLDTQYF. CDR3 nucleotides: TGTGCCAGCAGCGTAGGGGGGCTCACCCTAGATACGCAGTATTTT.